This T cell receptor (beta chain) originates from a study of T-cell memory formation after mild COVID-19. TCRdb passed the 5' RACE reads through MiXCR, listing each CDR3 protein once. The data show hundreds of thousands of distinct CDR3 sequences, with less than 25% seen just once and 8.8% held by the top ten. V lost 1 base and J lost 2, with 9 bases in between. The CDR3 extends over 15 amino acids. Germline CDR1 reads SGHNT; CDR2 reads YENEEA. This clonotype was sampled from an adult woman who had mild COVID-19 (a few samples of this study predate the infection). Cell type and time point are not known. Material: PBMCs or a T cell subset sorted from them (not recorded which). This rearrangement joins TRBV11-3 to TRBJ2-1; tentative D call: TRBD1 (5 bases). CDR3 coding DNA: TGTGCCAGCAGCTTAGGCGGACAAGCCTACAATGAGCAGTTCTTC. The encoded protein is CASSLGGQAYNEQFF.